The T cell receptor (beta chain) described here comes from a study of PD-1 blockade in classical Hodgkin lymphoma. Time point in this sample: newly diagnosed, previously untreated cHL patient sample. Comparison relied on PBMCs that came from newly diagnosed, untreated classical Hodgkin lymphoma. To note about this clone: As yet, its antigen is unknown.

Measured with immunoSEQ multiplex PCR; TCRdb has only the in-frame clones, and not every one. The repertoire holds under 30,000 clones, 91% seen once, with 3.8% in the top ten. Germline loops: CDR1 LNHNV, CDR2 YYDKDF (reference sequence). This CDR3 comprises 16 residues. Deletions cut 0 bases from V and 0 bases from J, with 8 bases between. The study's findings and limits: There remain no defined causes for the repertoire differences, which possibly reflect disease activity or prior therapy.

J is TRBJ1-4 and V is TRBV15; no reliable D call. The sequence derives from a human donor with classical Hodgkin lymphoma. Sequencing was performed on peripheral blood mononuclear cells (PBMCs). CDR3 sequence (DNA): TGTGCCACCAGCAGAGATGTTGCAGCAACTAATGAAAAACTGTTTTTT. The encoded protein is CATSRDVAATNEKLFF.